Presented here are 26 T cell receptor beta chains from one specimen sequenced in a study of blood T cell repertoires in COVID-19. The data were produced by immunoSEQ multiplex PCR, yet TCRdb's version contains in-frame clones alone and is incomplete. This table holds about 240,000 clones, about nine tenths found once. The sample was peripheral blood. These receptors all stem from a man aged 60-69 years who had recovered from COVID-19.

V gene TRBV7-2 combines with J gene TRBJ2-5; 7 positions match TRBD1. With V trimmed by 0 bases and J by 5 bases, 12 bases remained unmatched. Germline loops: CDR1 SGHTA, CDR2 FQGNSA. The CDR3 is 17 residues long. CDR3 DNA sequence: TGTGCCAGCAGCTTAGCGTCGATGAACAGGGGATTGGAGACCCAGTACTTC. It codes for CASSLASMNRGLETQYF.

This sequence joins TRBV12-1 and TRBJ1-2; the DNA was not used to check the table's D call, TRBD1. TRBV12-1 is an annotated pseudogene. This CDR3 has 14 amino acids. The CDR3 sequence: CASRGHKSFAGYTF. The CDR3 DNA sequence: TGTGCCAGCAGAGGACACAAATCTTTCGCAGGCTACACCTTC.

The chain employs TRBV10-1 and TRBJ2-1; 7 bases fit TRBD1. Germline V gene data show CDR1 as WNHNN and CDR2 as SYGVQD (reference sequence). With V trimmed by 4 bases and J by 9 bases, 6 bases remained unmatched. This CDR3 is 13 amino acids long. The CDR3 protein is CASSGQGTREQFF. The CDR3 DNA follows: TGCGCCAGCAGTGGACAGGGTACCCGTGAGCAGTTCTTC.

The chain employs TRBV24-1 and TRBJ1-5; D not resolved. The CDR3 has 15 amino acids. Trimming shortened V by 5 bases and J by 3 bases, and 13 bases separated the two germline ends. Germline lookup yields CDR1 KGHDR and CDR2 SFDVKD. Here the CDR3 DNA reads TGTGCCACCAGTGCCACGGGTGGGTTCAATCAGCCCCAGCATTTT. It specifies CATSATGGFNQPQHF.

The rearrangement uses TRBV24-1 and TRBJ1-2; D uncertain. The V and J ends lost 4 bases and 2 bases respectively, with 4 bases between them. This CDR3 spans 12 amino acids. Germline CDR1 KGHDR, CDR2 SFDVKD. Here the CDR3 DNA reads TGTGCCACCAGTGAGGCCAACTATGGCTACACCTTC. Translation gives CATSEANYGYTF.

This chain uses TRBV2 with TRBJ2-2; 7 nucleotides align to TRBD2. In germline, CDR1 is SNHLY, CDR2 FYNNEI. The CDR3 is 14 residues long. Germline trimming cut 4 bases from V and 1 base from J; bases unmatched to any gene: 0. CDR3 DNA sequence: TGTGCCAGCAGTGGCGGGGGGAACACCGGGGAGCTGTTTTTT. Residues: CASSGGGNTGELFF.

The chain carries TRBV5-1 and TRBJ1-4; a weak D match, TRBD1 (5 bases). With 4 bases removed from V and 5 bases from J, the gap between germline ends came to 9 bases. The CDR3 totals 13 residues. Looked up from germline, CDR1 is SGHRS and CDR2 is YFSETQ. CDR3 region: CASSRTSNEKLFF. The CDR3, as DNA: TGCGCCAGCAGCCGGACATCCAATGAAAAACTGTTTTTT.

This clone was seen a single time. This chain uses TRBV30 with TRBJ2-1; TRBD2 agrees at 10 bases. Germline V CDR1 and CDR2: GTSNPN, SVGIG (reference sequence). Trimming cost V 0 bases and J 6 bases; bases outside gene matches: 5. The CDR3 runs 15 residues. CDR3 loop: CAWSVRLAGVNEQFF. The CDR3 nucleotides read TGTGCCTGGAGTGTAAGGCTAGCGGGGGTCAATGAGCAGTTCTTC.

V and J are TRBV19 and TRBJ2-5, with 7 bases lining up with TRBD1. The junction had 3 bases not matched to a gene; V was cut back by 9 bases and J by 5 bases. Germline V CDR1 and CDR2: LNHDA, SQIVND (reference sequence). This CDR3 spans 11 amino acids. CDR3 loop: CARDREETQYF. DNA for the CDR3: TGTGCCAGAGACAGGGAGGAGACCCAGTACTTC.

The CDR3 loop is CASSNREYTEAFF. The CDR3 bases are TGTGCCAGTAGTAACCGGGAGTACACTGAAGCTTTCTTT. The V gene is TRBV19, the J gene TRBJ1-1; D remains unclear. Between the trimmed V and J ends, which lost 4 bases and 3 bases, there was a span of 9 bases. Germline V gene data show CDR1 as LNHDA and CDR2 as SQIVND (reference sequence). The CDR3 is 13 amino acids.

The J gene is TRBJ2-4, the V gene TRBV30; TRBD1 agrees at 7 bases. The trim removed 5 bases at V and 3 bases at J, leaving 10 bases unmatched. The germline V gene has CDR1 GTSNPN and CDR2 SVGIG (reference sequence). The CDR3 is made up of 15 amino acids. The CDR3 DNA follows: TGTGCCTGGGGAGCACCGGGACAGCTCAAAAACATTCAGTACTTC. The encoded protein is CAWGAPGQLKNIQYF.

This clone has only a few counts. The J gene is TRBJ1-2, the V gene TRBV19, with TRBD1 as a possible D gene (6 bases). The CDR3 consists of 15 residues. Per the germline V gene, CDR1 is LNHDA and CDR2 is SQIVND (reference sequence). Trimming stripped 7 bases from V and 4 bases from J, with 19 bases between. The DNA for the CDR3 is TGTGCCAGTACCCCCCGTGGGGGGGCAGGCTATGGCTACACCTTC. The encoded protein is CASTPRGGAGYGYTF.

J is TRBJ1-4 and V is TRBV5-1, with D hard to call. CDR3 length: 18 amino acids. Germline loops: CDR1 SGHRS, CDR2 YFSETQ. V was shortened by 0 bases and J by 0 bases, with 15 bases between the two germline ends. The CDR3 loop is CASSLASLTWATNEKLFF. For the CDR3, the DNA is TGCGCCAGCAGCTTGGCCTCCCTGACTTGGGCAACTAATGAAAAACTGTTTTTT.

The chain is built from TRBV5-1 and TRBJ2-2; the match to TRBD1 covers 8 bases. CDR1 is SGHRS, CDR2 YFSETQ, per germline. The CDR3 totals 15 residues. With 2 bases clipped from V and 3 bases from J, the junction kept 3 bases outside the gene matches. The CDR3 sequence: CASSFGQGDTGELFF. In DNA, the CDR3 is TGCGCCAGCAGCTTCGGACAGGGAGACACCGGGGAGCTGTTTTTT. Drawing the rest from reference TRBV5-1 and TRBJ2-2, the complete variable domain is KAGVTQTPRYLIKTRGQQVTLSCSPISGHRSVSWYQQTPGQGLQFLFEYFSETQRNKGNFPGRFSGRQFSNSRSEMNVSTLELGDSALYLCASSFGQGDTGELFFGEGSRLTVL.

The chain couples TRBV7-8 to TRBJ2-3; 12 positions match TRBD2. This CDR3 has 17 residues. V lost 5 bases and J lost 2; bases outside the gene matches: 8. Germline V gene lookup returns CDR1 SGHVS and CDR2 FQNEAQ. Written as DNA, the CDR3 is TGTGCCAGCAGCATTGGACTAGCGGGGACCTTCACAGATACGCAGTATTTT. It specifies CASSIGLAGTFTDTQYF. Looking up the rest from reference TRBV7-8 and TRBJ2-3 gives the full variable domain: GAGVSQSPRYKVAKRGQDVALRCDPISGHVSLFWYQQALGQGPEFLTYFQNEAQLDKSGLPSDRFFAERPEGSVSTLKIQRTQQEDSAVYLCASSIGLAGTFTDTQYFGPGTRLTVL.

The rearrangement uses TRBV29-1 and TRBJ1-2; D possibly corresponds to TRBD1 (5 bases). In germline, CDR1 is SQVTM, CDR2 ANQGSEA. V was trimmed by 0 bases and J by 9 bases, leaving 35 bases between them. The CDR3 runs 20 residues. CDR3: CSVEDRRPGVIRDRTMSYTF. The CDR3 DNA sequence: TGCAGCGTTGAAGATCGCAGACCGGGGGTAATACGAGATCGGACAATGAGCTACACCTTC. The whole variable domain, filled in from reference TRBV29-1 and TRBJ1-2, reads SAVISQKPSRDICQRGTSLTIQCQVDSQVTMMFWYRQQPGQSLTLIATANQGSEATYESGFVIDKFPISRPNLTFSTLTVSNMSPEDSSIYLCSVEDRRPGVIRDRTMSYTFGSGTRLTVV.

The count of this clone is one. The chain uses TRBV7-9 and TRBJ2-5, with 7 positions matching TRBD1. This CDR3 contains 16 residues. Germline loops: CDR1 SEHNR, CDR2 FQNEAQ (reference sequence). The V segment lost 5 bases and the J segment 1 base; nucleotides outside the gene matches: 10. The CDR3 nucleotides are TGTGCCAGCAGCCCCATGGGGCAGGGGGTCCAAGAGACCCAGTACTTC. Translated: CASSPMGQGVQETQYF.

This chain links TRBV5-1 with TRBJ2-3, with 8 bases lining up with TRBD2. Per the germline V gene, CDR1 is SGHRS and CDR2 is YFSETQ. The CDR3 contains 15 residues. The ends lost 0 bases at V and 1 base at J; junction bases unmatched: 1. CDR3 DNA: TGCGCCAGCAGCTTGGAACTAGCGGGCACAGATACGCAGTATTTT. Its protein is CASSLELAGTDTQYF.

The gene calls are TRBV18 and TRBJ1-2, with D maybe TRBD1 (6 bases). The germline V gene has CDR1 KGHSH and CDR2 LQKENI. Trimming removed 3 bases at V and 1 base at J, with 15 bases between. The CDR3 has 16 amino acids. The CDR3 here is CASSPLTGQLNYGYTF. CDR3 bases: TGTGCCAGCTCACCGCTAACCGGACAGCTTAACTATGGCTACACCTTC. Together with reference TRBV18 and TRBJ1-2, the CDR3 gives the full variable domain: NAGVMQNPRHLVRRRGQEARLRCSPMKGHSHVYWYRQLPEEGLKFMVYLQKENIIDESGMPKERFSAEFPKEGPSILRIQQVVRGDSAAYFCASSPLTGQLNYGYTFGSGTRLTVV.

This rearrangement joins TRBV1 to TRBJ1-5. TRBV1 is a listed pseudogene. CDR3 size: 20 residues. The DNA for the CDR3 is TGCACCAGCAGCCAAGTCGTGGGAGGGGGTTTAGAGTGTTGCAATCAGCCCCAGCATTTT. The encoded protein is CTSSQVVGGGLECCNQPQHF.

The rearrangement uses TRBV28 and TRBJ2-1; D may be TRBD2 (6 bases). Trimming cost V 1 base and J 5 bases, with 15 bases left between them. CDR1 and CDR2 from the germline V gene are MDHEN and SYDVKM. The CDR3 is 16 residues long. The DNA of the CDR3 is TGTGCCAGCAGTTTATTTTCCGCGGGGTTTGACAATGAGCAGTTCTTC. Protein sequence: CASSLFSAGFDNEQFF. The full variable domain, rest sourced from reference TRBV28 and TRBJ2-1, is DVKVTQSSRYLVKRTGEKVFLECVQDMDHENMFWYRQDPGLGLRLIYFSYDVKMKEKGDIPEGYSVSREKKERFSLILESASTNQTSMYLCASSLFSAGFDNEQFFGPGTRLTVL.

CDR3 loop: CASSLDVLGANEQFF. The CDR3 DNA follows: TGCGCCAGCAGCTTGGACGTTTTAGGGGCCAATGAGCAGTTCTTC. V gene TRBV5-1 combines with J gene TRBJ2-1; weak D call: TRBD1 (5 bases). The CDR3 totals 15 residues. Trimming left V 0 bases short and J 6 bases short, with 13 bases between. Looked up from germline, CDR1 is SGHRS and CDR2 is YFSETQ.

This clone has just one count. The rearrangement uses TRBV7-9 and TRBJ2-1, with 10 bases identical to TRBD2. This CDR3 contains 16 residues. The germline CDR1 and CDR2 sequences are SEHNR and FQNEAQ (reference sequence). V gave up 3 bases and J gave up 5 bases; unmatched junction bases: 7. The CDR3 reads CASSLSRLAGDNEQFF. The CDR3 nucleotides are TGTGCCAGCAGCTTGTCTCGGCTAGCGGGGGACAATGAGCAGTTCTTC.

CDR3 sequence reads: CASSQGRGIKTDTQYF. The CDR3 region has the DNA TGTGCCAGCAGCCAAGGTCGCGGCATCAAGACAGATACGCAGTATTTT. The chain combines TRBV3-1 (or the pseudogene TRBV3-2) with TRBJ2-3; no firm D call. Germline CDR1 is LGHDT and CDR2 is YNNKEL (reference sequence). This CDR3 spans 16 amino acids. V lost 1 base and J 3 bases, leaving 14 bases between the germline ends.

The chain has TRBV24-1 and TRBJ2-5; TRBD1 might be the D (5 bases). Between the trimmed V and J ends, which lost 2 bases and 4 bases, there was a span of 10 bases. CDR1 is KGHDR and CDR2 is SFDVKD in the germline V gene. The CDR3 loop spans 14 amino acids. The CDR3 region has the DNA TGTGCCACCAGTGATTCTAGACAGAGAGAGACCCAGTACTTC. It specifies CATSDSRQRETQYF.

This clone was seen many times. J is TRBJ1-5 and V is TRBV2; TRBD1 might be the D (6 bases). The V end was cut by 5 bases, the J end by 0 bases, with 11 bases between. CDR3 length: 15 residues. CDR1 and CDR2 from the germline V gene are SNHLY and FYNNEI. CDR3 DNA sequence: TGTGCCAGCAGTTCCAGGGGAGATAGCAATCAGCCCCAGCATTTT. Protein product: CASSSRGDSNQPQHF.